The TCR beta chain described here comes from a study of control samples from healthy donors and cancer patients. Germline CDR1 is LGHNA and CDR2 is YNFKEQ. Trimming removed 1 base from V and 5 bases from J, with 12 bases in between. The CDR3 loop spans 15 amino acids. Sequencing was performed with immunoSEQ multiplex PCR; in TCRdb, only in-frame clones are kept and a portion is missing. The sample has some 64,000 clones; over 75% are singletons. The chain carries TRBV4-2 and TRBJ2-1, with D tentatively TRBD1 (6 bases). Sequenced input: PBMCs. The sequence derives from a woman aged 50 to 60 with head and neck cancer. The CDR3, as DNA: TGTGCCAGCAGCCAAGGGACAGACCCGGACAATGAGCAGTTCTTC. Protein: CASSQGTDPDNEQFF.